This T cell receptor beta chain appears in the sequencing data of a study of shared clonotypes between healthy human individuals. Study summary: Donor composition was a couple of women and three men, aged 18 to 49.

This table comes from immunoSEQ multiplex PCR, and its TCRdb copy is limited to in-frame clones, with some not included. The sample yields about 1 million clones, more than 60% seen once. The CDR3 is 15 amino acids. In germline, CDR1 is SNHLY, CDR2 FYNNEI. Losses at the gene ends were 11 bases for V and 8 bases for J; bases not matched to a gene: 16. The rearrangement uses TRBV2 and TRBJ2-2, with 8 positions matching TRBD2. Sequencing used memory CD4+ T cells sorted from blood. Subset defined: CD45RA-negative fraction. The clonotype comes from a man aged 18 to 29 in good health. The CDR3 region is CASRASGGMKGELFF. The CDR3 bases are TGTGCCTCACGGGCCAGCGGGGGAATGAAGGGGGAGCTGTTTTTT.